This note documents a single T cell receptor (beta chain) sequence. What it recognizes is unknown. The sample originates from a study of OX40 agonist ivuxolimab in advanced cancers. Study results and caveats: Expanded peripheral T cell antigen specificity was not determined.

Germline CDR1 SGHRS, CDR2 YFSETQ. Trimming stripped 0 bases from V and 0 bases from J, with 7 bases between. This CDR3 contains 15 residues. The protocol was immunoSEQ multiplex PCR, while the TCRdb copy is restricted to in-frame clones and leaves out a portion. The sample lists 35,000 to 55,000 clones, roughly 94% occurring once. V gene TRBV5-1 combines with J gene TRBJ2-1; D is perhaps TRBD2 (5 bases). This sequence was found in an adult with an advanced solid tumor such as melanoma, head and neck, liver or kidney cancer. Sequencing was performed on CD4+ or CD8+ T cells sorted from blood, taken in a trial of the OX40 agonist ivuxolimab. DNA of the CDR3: TGCGCCAGCAGCTTGGATGGGAGCTCCTACAATGAGCAGTTCTTC. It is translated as CASSLDGSSYNEQFF.